This TCR beta chain is from a study of T cell responses to AZD1222 COVID-19 vaccine. The study, taken as a whole, reports: Elevations in Spike-specific TCR breadth and depth followed administration of two AZD1222 doses.

A note on this clone: The antigen remains undetermined.

Germline V gene sequence: CDR1 SGHVS, CDR2 FQNEAQ. The CDR3 length is 14 residues. Trimming cost V 1 base and J 4 bases, with 10 bases left between them. Using immunoSEQ multiplex PCR, the repertoire was profiled, and TCRdb retains in-frame clones only, with some absent. The sample lists 100,000 to 150,000 clones, around 90% occurring once. This sample comprised peripheral blood, obtained on day 0 of MenACWY control vaccination. The sequence was collected from an adult in good health. V gene TRBV7-8 combines with J gene TRBJ1-1; TRBD1 might be the D (5 bases). CDR3 nucleotides: TGTGCCAGCAGCTTAGGAGAGGGGACCACTGAAGCTTTCTTT. This encodes CASSLGEGTTEAFF.